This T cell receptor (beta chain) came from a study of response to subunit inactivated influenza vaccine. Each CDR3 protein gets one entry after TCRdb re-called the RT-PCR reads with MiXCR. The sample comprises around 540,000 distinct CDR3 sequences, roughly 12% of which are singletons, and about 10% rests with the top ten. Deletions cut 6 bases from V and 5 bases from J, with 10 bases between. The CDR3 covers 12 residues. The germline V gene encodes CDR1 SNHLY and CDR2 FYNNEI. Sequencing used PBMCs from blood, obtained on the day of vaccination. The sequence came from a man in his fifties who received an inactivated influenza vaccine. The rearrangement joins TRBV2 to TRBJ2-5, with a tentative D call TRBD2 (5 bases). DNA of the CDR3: TGTGCCAGCAGAGCGGAGGAGGAGACCCAGTACTTC. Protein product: CASRAEEETQYF.